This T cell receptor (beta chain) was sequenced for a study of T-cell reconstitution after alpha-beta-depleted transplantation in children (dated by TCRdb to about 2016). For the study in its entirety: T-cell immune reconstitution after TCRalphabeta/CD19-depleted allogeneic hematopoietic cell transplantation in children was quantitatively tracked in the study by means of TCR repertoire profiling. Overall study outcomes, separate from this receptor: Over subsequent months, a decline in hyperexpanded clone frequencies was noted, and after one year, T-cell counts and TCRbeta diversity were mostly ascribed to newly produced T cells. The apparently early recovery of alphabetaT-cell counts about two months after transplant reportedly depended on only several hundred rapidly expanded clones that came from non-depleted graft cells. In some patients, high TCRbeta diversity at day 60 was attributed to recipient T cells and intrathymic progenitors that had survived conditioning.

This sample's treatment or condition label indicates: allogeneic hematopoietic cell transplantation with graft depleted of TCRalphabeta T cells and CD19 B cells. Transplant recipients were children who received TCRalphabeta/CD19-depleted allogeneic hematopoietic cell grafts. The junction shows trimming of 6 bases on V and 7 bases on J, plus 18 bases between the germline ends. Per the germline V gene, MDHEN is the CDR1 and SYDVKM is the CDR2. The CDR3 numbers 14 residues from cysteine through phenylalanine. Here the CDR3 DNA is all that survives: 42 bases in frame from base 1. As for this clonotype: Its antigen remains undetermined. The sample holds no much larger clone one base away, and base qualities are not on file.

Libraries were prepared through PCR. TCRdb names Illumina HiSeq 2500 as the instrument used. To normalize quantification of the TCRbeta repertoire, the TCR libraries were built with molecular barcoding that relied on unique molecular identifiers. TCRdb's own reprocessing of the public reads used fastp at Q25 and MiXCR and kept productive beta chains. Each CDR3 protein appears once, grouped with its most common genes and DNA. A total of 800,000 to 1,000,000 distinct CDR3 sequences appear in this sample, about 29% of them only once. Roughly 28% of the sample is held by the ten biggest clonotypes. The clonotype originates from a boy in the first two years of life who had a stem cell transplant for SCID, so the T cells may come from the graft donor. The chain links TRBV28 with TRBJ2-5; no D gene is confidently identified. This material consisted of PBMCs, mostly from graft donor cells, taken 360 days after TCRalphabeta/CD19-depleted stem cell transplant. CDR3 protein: CASSPTRLLGTQYF. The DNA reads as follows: TGTGCCAGCAGCCCTACCCGCCTCCTAGGGACCCAGTACTTC.